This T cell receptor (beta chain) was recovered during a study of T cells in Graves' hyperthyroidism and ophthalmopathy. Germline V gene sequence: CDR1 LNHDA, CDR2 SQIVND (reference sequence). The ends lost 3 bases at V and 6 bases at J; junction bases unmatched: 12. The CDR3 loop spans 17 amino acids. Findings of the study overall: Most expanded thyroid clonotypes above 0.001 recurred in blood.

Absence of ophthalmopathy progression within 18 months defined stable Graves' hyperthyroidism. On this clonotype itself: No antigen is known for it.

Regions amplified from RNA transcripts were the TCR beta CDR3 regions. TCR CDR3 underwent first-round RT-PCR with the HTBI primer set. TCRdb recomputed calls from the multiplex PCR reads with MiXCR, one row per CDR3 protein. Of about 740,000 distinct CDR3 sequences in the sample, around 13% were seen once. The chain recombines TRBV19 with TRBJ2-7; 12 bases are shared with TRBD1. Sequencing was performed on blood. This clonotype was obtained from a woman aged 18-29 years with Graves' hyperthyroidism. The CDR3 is CASSIPGTGGGLSEQYF. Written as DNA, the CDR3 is TGTGCCAGTAGTATCCCTGGGACAGGGGGCGGATTAAGCGAGCAGTACTTC.